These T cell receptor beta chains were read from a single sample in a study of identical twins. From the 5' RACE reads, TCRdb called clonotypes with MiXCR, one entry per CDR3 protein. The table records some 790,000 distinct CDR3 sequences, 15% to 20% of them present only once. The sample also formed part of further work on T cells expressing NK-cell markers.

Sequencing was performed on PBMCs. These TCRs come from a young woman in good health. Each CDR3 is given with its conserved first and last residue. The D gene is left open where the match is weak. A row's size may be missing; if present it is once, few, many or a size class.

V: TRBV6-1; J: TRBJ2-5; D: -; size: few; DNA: TGTGCCAGCAGCTTTGGACAGAGCCAAGAGACCCAGTACTTC; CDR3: CASSFGQSQETQYF
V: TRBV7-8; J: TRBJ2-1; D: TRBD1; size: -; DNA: TGTGCCAGCAGTTCACAGGGGGCTAGGAATGAGCAGTTCTTC; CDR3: CASSSQGARNEQFF
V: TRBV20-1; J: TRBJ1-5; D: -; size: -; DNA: TGCAGTGCTAGAGATCGTGGGATCCAACAGGGAGGCAATCAGCCCCAGCATTTT; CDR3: CSARDRGIQQGGNQPQHF
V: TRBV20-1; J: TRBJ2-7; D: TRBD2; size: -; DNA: TGCAGTGGCCTAGCGGGGTACGAGCAGTACTTC; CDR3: CSGLAGYEQYF
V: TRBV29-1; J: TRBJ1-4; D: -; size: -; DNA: TGCAGCGTTGAAGTGGGGGTGCGGCTGTTTTTT; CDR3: CSVEVGVRLFF
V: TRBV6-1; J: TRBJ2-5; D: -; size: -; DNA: TGTGCCAGCATGGAACCCGGGGCGCGTGGGACCCAGTACTTC; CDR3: CASMEPGARGTQYF
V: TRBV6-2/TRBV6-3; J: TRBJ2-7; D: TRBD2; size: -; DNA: TGTGCCAGCAGCTTGCTAGCGGCATTCTACGAGCAGTACTTC; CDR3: CASSLLAAFYEQYF
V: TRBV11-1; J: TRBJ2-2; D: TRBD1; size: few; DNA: TGTGCCAGCACCCTCCGGGACAGGGGGCGCATTAGCACCGGGGAGCTGTTTTTT; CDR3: CASTLRDRGRISTGELFF
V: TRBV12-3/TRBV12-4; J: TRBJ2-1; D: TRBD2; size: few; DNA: TGTGCCAGCAGTTCGACTAGCGGGGGGGACTACAATGAGCAGTTCTTC; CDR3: CASSSTSGGDYNEQFF
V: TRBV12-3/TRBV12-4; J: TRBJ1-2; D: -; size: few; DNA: TGTGCCAGCACGGGACGCGGGCTCCGGTTCTATGGCTACACCTTC; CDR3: CASTGRGLRFYGYTF
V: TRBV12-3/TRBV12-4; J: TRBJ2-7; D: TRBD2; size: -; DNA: TGTGCCAGCAGTCGAGGGACTAGCGAGAGACGGTACGAGCAGTACTTC; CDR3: CASSRGTSERRYEQYF
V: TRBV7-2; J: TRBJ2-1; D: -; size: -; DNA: TGTGCCAGCAGCTTTAGCGCGAGTCACTACAATGAGCAGTTCTTC; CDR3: CASSFSASHYNEQFF
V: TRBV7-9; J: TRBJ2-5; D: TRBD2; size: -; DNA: TGTGCCAGCAGCCTGTTGGGGCTAGCGGTCGAGACCCAGTACTTC; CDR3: CASSLLGLAVETQYF
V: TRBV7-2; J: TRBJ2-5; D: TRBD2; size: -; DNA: TGTGCCAGCAGCTCCCAGACTAGCGGGAGTGAGACCCAGTACTTC; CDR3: CASSSQTSGSETQYF
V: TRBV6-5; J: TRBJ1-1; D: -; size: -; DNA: TGTGCCAGCAGTTACGTCGGGGCAGGTGAAGCTTTCTTT; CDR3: CASSYVGAGEAFF
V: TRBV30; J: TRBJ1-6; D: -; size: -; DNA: TGTGCCTGGAAACTGACAGGCACATATTCACCCCTCCACTTT; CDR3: CAWKLTGTYSPLHF
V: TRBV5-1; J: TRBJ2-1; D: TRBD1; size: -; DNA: TGCGCCAGCAGCCTCATCGGGGGACAGGAGATAAATGAGCAGTTCTTC; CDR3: CASSLIGGQEINEQFF
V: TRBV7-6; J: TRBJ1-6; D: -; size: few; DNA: TGTGCCAGCAGCTTAGCCGACAGGCGTGGGTCACCCCTCCACTTT; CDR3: CASSLADRRGSPLHF
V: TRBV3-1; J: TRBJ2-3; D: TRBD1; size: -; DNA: TGTGCCAGCAGCCAAGAGAGAGGGGGCTTTTCGGATACGCAGTATTTT; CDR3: CASSQERGGFSDTQYF
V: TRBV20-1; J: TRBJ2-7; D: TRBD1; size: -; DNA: TGCAGTGCTATGGCCCCCGGACAGGGAATGGGCGAGCAGTACTTC; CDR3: CSAMAPGQGMGEQYF
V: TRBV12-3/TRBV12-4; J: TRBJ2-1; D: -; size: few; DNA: TGTGCCAGCAGTTACCTTAGGGGTGAGCAGTTCTTC; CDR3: CASSYLRGEQFF
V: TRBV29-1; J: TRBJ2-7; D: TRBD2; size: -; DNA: TGCAGCGTTGAACAGCGGGAGGGCTACGAGCAGTACTTC; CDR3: CSVEQREGYEQYF
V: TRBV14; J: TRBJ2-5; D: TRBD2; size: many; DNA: TGTGCCAGCAGCCAGGTCCTGGCGGGAGATTCCTCAGAGACCCAGTACTTC; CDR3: CASSQVLAGDSSETQYF
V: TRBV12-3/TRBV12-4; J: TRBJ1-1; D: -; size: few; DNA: TGTGCCAGCAGTTTGCAGGCAGAAGAAGCTTTCTTT; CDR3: CASSLQAEEAFF
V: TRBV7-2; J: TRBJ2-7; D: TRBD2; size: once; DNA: TGTGCCAGCAGCTTGCTGGTGGTAGCGGGAGTTATTTACGAGCAGTACTTC; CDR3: CASSLLVVAGVIYEQYF
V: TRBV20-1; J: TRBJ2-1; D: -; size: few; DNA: TGCAGTGCGCAAAAGGGGCGAGATGAGCAGTTCTTC; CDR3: CSAQKGRDEQFF
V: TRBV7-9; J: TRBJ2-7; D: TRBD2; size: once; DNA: TGTGCCAGCAGCTCTAGGACTAGAGCCTACGAGCAGTACTTC; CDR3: CASSSRTRAYEQYF
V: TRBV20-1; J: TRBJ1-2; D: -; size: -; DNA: TGCAGTGCTAGACTAACCAGGGGAGAAGGCGGCTACGCCTTC; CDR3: CSARLTRGEGGYAF
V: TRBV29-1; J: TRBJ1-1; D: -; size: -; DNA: TGCAGCGTTCGCCAGGAGGGCACCATGAACACTGAAGCTTTCTTT; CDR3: CSVRQEGTMNTEAFF
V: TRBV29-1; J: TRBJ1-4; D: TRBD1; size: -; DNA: TGCAGCGTTGGGACAGGGAGGCTAGCTAATGAAAAACTGTTTTTT; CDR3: CSVGTGRLANEKLFF
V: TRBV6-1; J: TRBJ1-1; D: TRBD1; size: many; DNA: TGTGCCAGCACCTGGGGGACAGGGGCTCACCTGAACACTGAAGCTTTCTTT; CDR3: CASTWGTGAHLNTEAFF